The source of this T cell receptor (beta chain) is a study of blood T cell repertoires in COVID-19. Original data processing: Amplifying reference gene primers gave estimates of nucleated cell counts. Only in-frame clones appear in the TCRdb table, and some are missing; sequencing was by immunoSEQ multiplex PCR. Clone size and the V and J calls come from that table; the DNA yielded D and trimming. The table has some 42,000 clones, 85% seen once. CDR3 size: 13 residues. J was trimmed by 10 bases and V by 6 bases; bases with no gene match: 8. Input material: peripheral blood. This receptor was identified in a man aged 45 to 65 with active COVID-19. This chain joins TRBV12-3 or TRBV12-4 and TRBJ2-1; 8 nucleotides match TRBD2. The CDR3 loop is CASSSLGGGEQFF. The CDR3 DNA reads as TGTGCCAGCAGCTCCCTCGGCGGGGGGGAGCAGTTCTTC.